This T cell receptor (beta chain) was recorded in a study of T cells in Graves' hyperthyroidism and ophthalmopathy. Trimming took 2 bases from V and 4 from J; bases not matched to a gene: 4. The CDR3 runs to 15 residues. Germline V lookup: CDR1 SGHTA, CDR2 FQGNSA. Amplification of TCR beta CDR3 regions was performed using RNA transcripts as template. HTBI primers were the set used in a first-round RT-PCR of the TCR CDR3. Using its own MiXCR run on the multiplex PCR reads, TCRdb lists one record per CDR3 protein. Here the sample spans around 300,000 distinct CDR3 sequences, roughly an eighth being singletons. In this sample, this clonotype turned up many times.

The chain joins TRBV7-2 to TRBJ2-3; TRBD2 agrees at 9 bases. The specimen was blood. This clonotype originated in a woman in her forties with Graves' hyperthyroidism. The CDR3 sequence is CASSLLASGADTQYF. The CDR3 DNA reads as TGTGCCAGCAGCTTATTGGCTAGCGGGGCAGATACGCAGTATTTT. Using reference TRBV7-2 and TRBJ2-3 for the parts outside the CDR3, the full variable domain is GAGVSQSPSNKVTEKGKDVELRCDPISGHTALYWYRQSLGQGLEFLIYFQGNSAPDKSGLPSDRFSAERTGGSVSTLTIQRTQQEDSAVYLCASSLLASGADTQYFGPGTRLTVL.